Shown below are 29 T cell receptor beta chains from a single sample sequenced in a study of shared clonotypes between healthy human individuals. Positive CCR7 selection of CD45RO-negative cells yielded the naive CD8 cells, and terminally differentiated effector memory CD45RA+ cells were excluded. Repertoires were generated with immunoSEQ multiplex PCR, while TCRdb's copy carries only in-frame clones and drops some. The sample has roughly 2 million clones, about 95% seen once. Sequences were obtained from naive CD8+ T cells sorted from blood. These receptors came from a man between 18 and 35 years old in good health.

V usage is TRBV4-1 and J usage is TRBJ1-2, with TRBD1 matching 8 bases. V trimming: 4 bases; J trimming: 2 bases; junction bases outside the gene matches: 3. CDR3 length equals 14 residues. Germline V gene data show CDR1 as MGHRA and CDR2 as YSYEKL. CDR3 nucleotides: TGCGCCAGCAGCCCCCGGACAGGGAACTATGGCTACACCTTC. Amino acids: CASSPRTGNYGYTF.

This clone was detected once. J is TRBJ2-7 and V is TRBV5-1; 7 bases are a match to TRBD1. From germline, CDR1 is SGHRS and CDR2 YFSETQ. Trimming at V came to 4 bases and at J to 0 bases, leaving 10 bases not matched to a gene. This CDR3 contains 16 residues. CDR3 protein: CASSTWDRTSSYEQYF. The DNA for the CDR3 is TGCGCCAGCAGCACCTGGGACAGAACCAGCTCCTACGAGCAGTACTTC.

Regarding this clone: The sample holds other DNA sequences that translate to the same CDR3. The chain joins TRBV5-1 to TRBJ2-5; no clear D gene. The V and J ends lost 4 bases and 5 bases respectively, with 6 bases between them. Germline CDR1 reads SGHRS; CDR2 reads YFSETQ. The CDR3 is 11 amino acids. Here the CDR3 reads CASSLWETQYF. CDR3 coding DNA: TGCGCCAGCAGCCTGTGGGAGACCCAGTACTTC.

V usage is TRBV2 and J usage is TRBJ1-5; D call uncertain. The germline CDR1 and CDR2 sequences are SNHLY and FYNNEI. The CDR3 totals 14 residues. V lost 6 bases to trimming and J lost 3 bases, with 12 bases between them. This CDR3 reads CASRHSGYNQPQHF. CDR3 DNA sequence: TGTGCCAGCAGACACTCGGGCTACAATCAGCCCCAGCATTTT.

The V call is TRBV5-4, the J call TRBJ2-7; maybe TRBD2 (6 bases). Germline values: CDR1 SGHNT, CDR2 YYREEE (reference sequence). This CDR3 is 16 amino acids long. V was clipped by 4 bases and J by 2 bases, with 19 bases between them. The CDR3 nucleotides are TGTGCCAGCAGCCCTATGGGCAGGGAGGTCACCTACGAGCAGTACTTC. It yields the protein CASSPMGREVTYEQYF.

This rearrangement joins TRBV2 to TRBJ2-7; TRBD1 matches 9 bases. Germline V lookup: CDR1 SNHLY, CDR2 FYNNEI. The CDR3 is 14 residues long. V lost 6 bases to trimming and J lost 6 bases; unmatched junction nucleotides: 9. The CDR3 nucleotides read TGTGCCAGCAGCCCGGGACAGGGACTTATCGAGCAGTACTTC. It encodes CASSPGQGLIEQYF.

The chain couples TRBV28 to TRBJ2-1; 7 bases fit TRBD1. This CDR3 has 15 residues. Germline CDR1 is MDHEN and CDR2 is SYDVKM. V was pared by 7 bases and J by 3 bases, with 9 bases of the junction left unmatched. The CDR3 nucleotides read TGTGCCAGCATCCATTCGACAGGGTACTACAATGAGCAGTTCTTC. Its protein is CASIHSTGYYNEQFF.

The rearrangement joins TRBV10-2 to TRBJ2-7; D possibly uses TRBD1 or TRBD2 (5 bases each). Germline V CDR1 and CDR2: WSHSY, SAAADI. V shed 7 bases and J shed 0 bases, with 19 bases lying between them. The CDR3 has 16 residues. Written as DNA, the CDR3 is TGCGCCAGCACCTCGGCCGGGGCCACCTACTCCTACGAGCAGTACTTC. Its protein is CASTSAGATYSYEQYF.

The J gene is TRBJ2-5, the V gene TRBV7-9; TRBD1 matches at 7 bases. The CDR3 has 16 amino acids. V shed 4 bases, J shed 2 bases, and the junction held 10 bases outside the gene matches. Germline CDR1 is SEHNR and CDR2 is FQNEAQ (reference sequence). DNA of the CDR3: TGTGCCAGCAGCTCGTGGACAGGCGGTTTACAAGAGACCCAGTACTTC. Its translation: CASSSWTGGLQETQYF.

V gene TRBV5-5 combines with J gene TRBJ2-7; no firm D call. CDR3 length equals 13 residues. Looked up from germline, CDR1 is SGHKS and CDR2 is YYEKEE (reference sequence). With 2 bases removed from V and 2 bases from J, the gap between germline ends came to 8 bases. The CDR3 region is CASSFSGPYEQYF. The CDR3 DNA reads as TGTGCCAGCAGCTTTTCTGGCCCCTACGAGCAGTACTTC. The full variable domain, rest sourced from reference TRBV5-5 and TRBJ2-7, is DAGVTQSPTHLIKTRGQQVTLRCSPISGHKSVSWYQQVLGQGPQFIFQYYEKEERGRGNFPDRFSARQFPNYSSELNVNALLLGDSALYLCASSFSGPYEQYFGPGTRLTVT.

The chain joins TRBV30 to TRBJ2-3, with D possibly matching TRBD2 (6 bases). Germline V gene sequence: CDR1 GTSNPN, CDR2 SVGIG (reference sequence). The CDR3 is made up of 12 amino acids. In DNA form, the CDR3 reads TGTGCATACGGGAGAGGGGAAGATACGCAGTATTTT. Translating it yields CAYGRGEDTQYF. Using reference TRBV30 and TRBJ2-3 for the parts outside the CDR3, the full variable domain is SQTIHQWPATLVQPVGSPLSLECTVEGTSNPNLYWYRQAAGRGLQLLFYSVGIGQISSEVPQNLSASRPQDRQFILSSKKLLLSDSGFYLCAYGRGEDTQYFGPGTRLTVL.

The rearrangement joins TRBV2 to TRBJ2-7; 14 nucleotides align to TRBD2. The CDR3 is made up of 15 amino acids. The V segment lost 4 bases and the J segment 11 bases; nucleotides outside the gene matches: 10. CDR1 and CDR2 from the germline V gene are SNHLY and FYNNEI. The CDR3 sequence: CASSAGTSGSEAEYF. The CDR3 bases are TGTGCCAGCAGTGCCGGGACTAGCGGGAGCGAGGCGGAGTACTTC.

The gene calls are TRBV5-4 and TRBJ2-7; TRBD1 matches at 7 bases. This CDR3 region has 16 residues. CDR1 is SGHNT and CDR2 is YYREEE in the germline V gene (reference sequence). Germline trimming cut 4 bases from V and 6 bases from J; bases unmatched to any gene: 16. DNA for the CDR3: TGTGCCAGCAGCCCAGACAGGGCGCTTCCTCCAGGCGAGCAGTACTTC. This codes for CASSPDRALPPGEQYF.

J is TRBJ2-3 and V is TRBV5-1; weak D call: TRBD1 (6 bases). V was clipped by 0 bases and J by 2 bases, with 10 bases between them. The CDR3 spans 15 residues. CDR1 is SGHRS and CDR2 is YFSETQ in the germline V gene. The CDR3 nucleotides read TGCGCCAGCAGCTTGGCGGGACATACCACAGATACGCAGTATTTT. Protein: CASSLAGHTTDTQYF.

The chain recombines TRBV5-3 with TRBJ1-6; D ambiguous. TRBV5-3 is identified as an open reading frame with a role that is uncertain. CDR3 size: 15 residues. Between the trimmed V and J ends, which lost 4 bases and 0 bases, there was a span of 8 bases. In nucleotides, the CDR3 is TGTGCCAGAAGCCCAGCCTTCTCCTATAATTCACCCCTCCACTTT. It codes for CARSPAFSYNSPLHF.

Note on this clone: Within the sample, other DNA sequences also encode this same CDR3. The chain links TRBV29-1 to TRBJ2-2; 8 nucleotides agree with TRBD1. In germline, CDR1 is SQVTM, CDR2 ANQGSEA. V lost 6 bases and J lost 2; bases outside the gene matches: 5. This CDR3 has 14 amino acids. The CDR3 here is CSVEDRENTGELFF. As DNA, the CDR3 is TGCAGCGTAGAGGACAGGGAAAACACCGGGGAGCTGTTTTTT.

On this clone: A read error may account for a junction end that differs from germline. The V gene is TRBV5-4, the J gene TRBJ1-1; perhaps TRBD1 as D (5 bases). There are 14 residues in the CDR3. CDR1 is SGHNT, CDR2 YYREEE, per germline (reference sequence). In nucleotides, the CDR3 is TGTGCCAGCAGCTTGGGACAGTTGAACACTGAAGCTCTCTTT. Its protein is CASSLGQLNTEALF.

The CDR3 spells CASSEALGTYEQYF. The CDR3 nucleotides read TGTGCCAGCAGTGAAGCGCTGGGAACCTACGAGCAGTACTTC. The V gene is TRBV6-1, the J gene TRBJ2-7; D gene ambiguous. Germline CDR1 reads MNHNS; CDR2 reads SASEGT. Trimming cost V 0 bases and J 2 bases, with 8 bases left between them. The CDR3 has 14 residues.

Remarks on this clone: The same CDR3 arises from other DNA sequences in this sample as well. The chain is built from TRBV7-9 and TRBJ1-1, with D hard to call. The V gene's germline CDR1 is SEHNR and CDR2 FQNEAQ (reference sequence). There are 14 residues in the CDR3. Trimming took 1 base from V and 1 from J, leaving 7 bases between them. The CDR3 loop reads CASSLVSGNTEAFF. For the CDR3, the DNA is TGTGCCAGCAGCTTAGTGTCGGGGAACACTGAAGCTTTCTTT.

The chain combines TRBV13 with TRBJ2-5; D may correspond to TRBD1 or TRBD2 (5 bases each). The V end was cut by 10 bases, the J end by 2 bases, with 14 bases between. Germline V gene lookup returns CDR1 PRHDT and CDR2 FYEKMQ (reference sequence). CDR3 length equals 13 residues. The chain's CDR3 is CATRDAVQETQYF. CDR3 bases: TGTGCCACCCGGGACGCAGTTCAAGAGACCCAGTACTTC.

This chain uses TRBV4-3 with TRBJ1-1, with D unclear. Germline-derived CDR1 and CDR2 are LGHNA and YSLEER. The CDR3 totals 14 residues. The germline V and J ends were trimmed by 1 base and 1 base, with 7 bases remaining between them. CDR3 sequence reads: CASSQATENTEAFF. The CDR3 bases are TGCGCCAGCAGCCAAGCGACGGAGAACACTGAAGCTTTCTTT.

CDR3 residues: CASSAERGAYNEQFF. In DNA form, the CDR3 reads TGTGCCAGCAGCGCGGAAAGGGGGGCTTACAATGAGCAGTTCTTC. The J gene is TRBJ2-1, the V gene TRBV11-2, with D perhaps being TRBD1 or TRBD2 (6 bases each). Trimming removed 5 bases from V and 4 bases from J, with 15 bases in between. Germline-derived CDR1 and CDR2 are SGHAT and FQNNGV. CDR3 size: 15 residues.

The J gene is TRBJ1-2, the V gene TRBV11-2; no firm D call. The CDR3 loop spans 13 amino acids. Trimming left V 1 base short and J 3 bases short, with 6 bases between. CDR1 SGHAT and CDR2 FQNNGV come from the germline V gene. CDR3: CASSLVPYYGYTF. CDR3 sequence (DNA): TGTGCCAGCAGCTTAGTACCCTACTATGGCTACACCTTC.

The gene calls are TRBV13 and TRBJ2-4; D remains ambiguous. Germline assignment: CDR1 PRHDT and CDR2 FYEKMQ (reference sequence). The CDR3 is 14 amino acids. The V end was cut by 5 bases, the J end by 8 bases, with 16 bases between. Here the CDR3 DNA reads TGTGCCAGCAGCCATCGGACCTTTGGAGACATTCAGTACTTC. Its translation is CASSHRTFGDIQYF.

With respect to this clone: Different DNA sequences within this sample yield the same CDR3. The chain is built from TRBV27 and TRBJ2-7; D is ambiguous. Trimming removed 0 bases at V and 4 bases at J, with 7 bases between. Germline V gene sequence: CDR1 MNHEY, CDR2 SMNVEV (reference sequence). CDR3 length equals 13 residues. Here the CDR3 reads CASSLSVDYEQYF. CDR3 coding DNA: TGTGCCAGCAGTTTATCAGTAGATTACGAGCAGTACTTC.

The genes are TRBV15 and TRBJ2-7; D possibly corresponds to TRBD2 (6 bases). This CDR3 contains 15 residues. Germline CDR1 is LNHNV and CDR2 is YYDKDF (reference sequence). The V and J ends lost 4 bases and 3 bases respectively, with 16 bases between them. Here the CDR3 DNA reads TGTGCCACCAGCACCCGGCTCGGGGGTGACTACGAGCAGTACTTC. Its protein product is CATSTRLGGDYEQYF.

V is TRBV12-5 and J is TRBJ2-3; tentatively, D is TRBD2 (6 bases). CDR3 length: 17 residues. V lost 1 base, J lost 4 bases, and 18 bases lay in between. Germline CDR1 reads LGHNT; CDR2 reads FRNRAP. CDR3 amino acids: CASGLDQDVPGADTQYF. The CDR3, as DNA: TGTGCTAGTGGTTTGGACCAGGACGTTCCGGGAGCAGATACGCAGTATTTT.

The chain employs TRBV28 and TRBJ2-1; TRBD2 aligns across 7 bases. The V gene's germline CDR1 is MDHEN and CDR2 SYDVKM. V dropped 7 bases and J dropped 5; count of bases not matched to a gene: 17. The CDR3 runs to 17 residues. In DNA, the CDR3 is TGTGCCAGCACCATCTCGGGTCGGGGGGTCCTCGACAATGAGCAGTTCTTC. This translates into CASTISGRGVLDNEQFF.

This clone was detected only once. The genes are TRBV14 and TRBJ2-2; TRBD1 matches at 9 bases. Per the germline V gene, CDR1 is SGHDN and CDR2 is FVKESK. The CDR3 loop spans 14 amino acids. Germline trimming cut 7 bases from V and 7 bases from J; bases unmatched to any gene: 7. The DNA of the CDR3 is TGTGCCAGCACCTGGACAGGGGAGGGCGGGGAGCTGTTTTTT. The encoded protein is CASTWTGEGGELFF.